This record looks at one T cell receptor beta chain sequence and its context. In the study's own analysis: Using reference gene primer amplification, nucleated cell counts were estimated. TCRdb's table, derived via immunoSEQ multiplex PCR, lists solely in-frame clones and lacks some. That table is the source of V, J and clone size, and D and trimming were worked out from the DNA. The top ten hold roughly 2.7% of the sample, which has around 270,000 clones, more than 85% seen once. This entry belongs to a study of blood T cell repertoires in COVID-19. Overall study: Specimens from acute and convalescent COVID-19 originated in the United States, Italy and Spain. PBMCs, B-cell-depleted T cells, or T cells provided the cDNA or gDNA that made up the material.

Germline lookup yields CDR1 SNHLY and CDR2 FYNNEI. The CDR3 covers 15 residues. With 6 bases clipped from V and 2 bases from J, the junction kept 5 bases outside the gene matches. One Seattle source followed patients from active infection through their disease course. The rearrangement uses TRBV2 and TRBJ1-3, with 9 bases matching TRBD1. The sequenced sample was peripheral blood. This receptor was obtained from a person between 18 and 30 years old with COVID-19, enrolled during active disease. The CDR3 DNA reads TGTGCCAGCAGCCCCCGGACAGGGGCTGGAAACACCATATATTTT. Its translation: CASSPRTGAGNTIYF.